The 27 T cell receptor beta chains presented below share a single source sample, sequenced in a study of cytomegalovirus exposure and HLA in healthy donors. PCR was performed using 60 Vbeta and 13 Jbeta primers. The data were produced by immunoSEQ multiplex PCR, yet TCRdb's version contains in-frame clones alone and is incomplete. This sample has tens of thousands of clones, with 75% to 80% found just once. Sequenced material: PBMCs. These receptors were collected from a man between 18 and 29 years old in good health and CMV-seronegative.

The chain combines TRBV7-7 with TRBJ2-7; TRBD2 matches at 13 bases. CDR1 is SSHAT, CDR2 FNYEAQ, per germline (reference sequence). With 4 bases clipped from V and 7 bases from J, the junction kept 1 base outside the gene matches. The CDR3 is made up of 13 amino acids. The CDR3 loop reads CASSSGLAGEQYF. In DNA form, the CDR3 reads TGTGCCAGCAGCTCGGGACTAGCGGGGGAGCAGTACTTC.

The V call is TRBV5-1, the J call TRBJ1-1, with a possible D match to TRBD1 (6 bases). Germline CDR1 SGHRS, CDR2 YFSETQ. CDR3 length: 13 residues. The V end lost 5 bases, the J end lost 8 bases, and 16 bases lay between the germline ends. CDR3 DNA sequence: TGCGCCAGCAGACCGAACAGGGATGTAGAAGCTTTCTTT. Its translation: CASRPNRDVEAFF.

This chain joins TRBV5-4 and TRBJ2-3; 9 nucleotides agree with TRBD1. CDR1 and CDR2 (germline): SGHNT, YYREEE (reference sequence). Trimming removed 4 bases from V and 7 bases from J; junction bases left unmatched: 1. The CDR3 is 12 amino acids. As DNA, the CDR3 is TGTGCCAGCAGCGGACAGGGGAATACGCAGTATTTT. Its protein is CASSGQGNTQYF.

The chain carries TRBV12-2 and TRBJ1-3; the table's D call, TRBD1, was not checked against the DNA. TRBV12-2 is listed as a pseudogene. This CDR3 comprises 20 residues. In nucleotides, the CDR3 is TGTGCAAGTCGCTTAGAGGGCGGGACAGGGGATCCATTCTCTGGAAACACCATATATTTT. Its translation: CASRLEGGTGDPFSGNTIYF.

The CDR3 protein is CASSPKGRGRSYNSPLHF. The CDR3 DNA follows: TGTGCCAGCTCACCAAAGGGCAGGGGGCGCTCCTATAATTCACCCCTCCACTTT. The chain employs TRBV18 and TRBJ1-6, with 8 bases fitting TRBD1. CDR3 length: 18 amino acids. Germline V CDR1 and CDR2: KGHSH, LQKENI. V shed 2 bases and J 0 bases; nucleotides not matched to a gene: 6.

This sequence joins TRBV11-2 and TRBJ1-1; no clear D. This CDR3 region has 12 residues. CDR1 and CDR2 (germline): SGHAT, FQNNGV. The V and J ends lost 0 bases and 11 bases respectively, with 10 bases between them. For the CDR3, the DNA is TGTGCCAGCAGCTTAGATCTTAACGCGGCTTTCTTT. Protein sequence: CASSLDLNAAFF.

V is TRBV9 and J is TRBJ1-4, with D tentatively TRBD1 (6 bases). Looked up from germline, CDR1 is SGDLS and CDR2 is YYNGEE. V lost 0 bases and J lost 6, with 15 bases in between. The CDR3 covers 16 residues. CDR3 DNA: TGTGCCAGCAGCGTAGGAATATCGGGGGGCGATGAAAAACTGTTTTTT. Residues: CASSVGISGGDEKLFF. Full variable domain (rest looked up from reference TRBV9 and TRBJ1-4): DSGVTQTPKHLITATGQRVTLRCSPRSGDLSVYWYQQSLDQGLQFLIQYYNGEERAKGNILERFSAQQFPDLHSELNLSSLELGDSALYFCASSVGISGGDEKLFFGSGTQLSVL.

J is TRBJ1-1 and V is TRBV4-1; the D gene is possibly TRBD1 (6 bases). CDR3 length equals 14 residues. CDR1 is MGHRA, CDR2 YSYEKL, per germline. V was pared by 4 bases and J by 4 bases, with 13 bases between. CDR3 residues: CASSLPARGTEAFF. The CDR3, as DNA: TGCGCCAGCAGCCTCCCGGCCAGGGGCACTGAAGCTTTCTTT.

A few counts support this clone. The J gene is TRBJ1-6, the V gene TRBV23-1; no reliable D call. TRBV23-1 is noted as an ORF with a role that remains uncertain. Trimming took 10 bases from V and 1 from J, leaving 8 bases between them. The CDR3 extends over 13 amino acids. Here the CDR3 DNA reads TGCGCCACTGGGCGTTCCTATAATTCACCCCTCCACTTT. As protein: CATGRSYNSPLHF.

This clone was picked up a small number of times. The rearrangement uses TRBV2 and TRBJ2-1; D may be TRBD1 (6 bases). Germline CDR1 reads SNHLY; CDR2 reads FYNNEI. V was cut by 1 base and J by 7 bases, with 8 bases left in between. The CDR3 is 13 amino acids. CDR3 bases: TGTGCCAGCAGTGAAGACAGGGTGAATGAGCAGTTCTTC. Protein: CASSEDRVNEQFF.

The chain uses TRBV7-8 and TRBJ2-5; 7 bases map to TRBD1. Germline CDR1 SGHVS, CDR2 FQNEAQ. There are 15 residues in the CDR3. V shed 2 bases, J shed 2 bases, and the junction held 5 bases outside the gene matches. CDR3 protein: CASSLYGDSQETQYF. The CDR3 region has the DNA TGTGCCAGCAGCTTATATGGGGACAGTCAAGAGACCCAGTACTTC.

This clone was seen a handful of times. The chain is built from TRBV7-9 and TRBJ2-7, with a possible D match to TRBD1 (5 bases). CDR1 is SEHNR, CDR2 FQNEAQ, per germline (reference sequence). This CDR3 is built from 14 residues. V was trimmed by 1 base and J by 2 bases, leaving 9 bases between them. The CDR3 DNA sequence: TGTGCCAGCAGCTTAGTGGACACAGCCTACGAGCAGTACTTC. Protein sequence: CASSLVDTAYEQYF.

The chain is built from TRBV4-3 and TRBJ2-7; 13 nucleotides line up with TRBD2. Losses at the gene ends were 4 bases for V and 5 bases for J; bases not matched to a gene: 5. Germline V gene lookup returns CDR1 LGHNA and CDR2 YSLEER. This CDR3 region has 15 residues. DNA for the CDR3: TGCGCCAGCAGCCCAGGACTAGCGGGGGTAGACGAGCAGTACGTC. Its protein is CASSPGLAGVDEQYV.

The chain is built from TRBV28 and TRBJ2-1; 8 nucleotides match TRBD1. Germline loops: CDR1 MDHEN, CDR2 SYDVKM. This CDR3 comprises 16 residues. The ends lost 1 base at V and 4 bases at J; junction bases unmatched: 6. The CDR3: CASSLSGTGSYNEQFF. CDR3 nucleotides: TGTGCCAGCAGTTTATCTGGGACAGGATCGTACAATGAGCAGTTCTTC. Full variable domain (rest looked up from reference TRBV28 and TRBJ2-1): DVKVTQSSRYLVKRTGEKVFLECVQDMDHENMFWYRQDPGLGLRLIYFSYDVKMKEKGDIPEGYSVSREKKERFSLILESASTNQTSMYLCASSLSGTGSYNEQFFGPGTRLTVL.

The chain couples TRBV28 to TRBJ1-3; 7 nucleotides align to TRBD1. V was clipped by 2 bases and J by 2 bases; unmatched bases: 0. Germline CDR1 MDHEN, CDR2 SYDVKM. The CDR3 is made up of 14 amino acids. The CDR3 bases are TGTGCCAGCAGTTTAGACAGGGCTGGAAACACCATATATTTT. Protein sequence: CASSLDRAGNTIYF.

J is TRBJ2-5 and V is TRBV27, with 11 positions matching TRBD1. Germline CDR1 reads MNHEY; CDR2 reads SMNVEV (reference sequence). With 3 bases clipped from V and 4 bases from J, the junction kept 7 bases outside the gene matches. CDR3 length equals 16 residues. The CDR3 here is CASSFHGQGARETQYF. CDR3 in DNA: TGTGCCAGCAGTTTTCATGGACAGGGGGCTAGAGAGACCCAGTACTTC.

The chain recombines TRBV5-1 with TRBJ2-5; 7 bases are shared with TRBD2. The length of the CDR3 is 16 residues. Trimming removed 1 base from V and 0 bases from J; junction bases left unmatched: 6. Germline V gene data show CDR1 as SGHRS and CDR2 as YFSETQ. CDR3 sequence: CASSLSGGGNQETQYF. CDR3 nucleotides: TGCGCCAGCAGCTTGTCTGGCGGGGGAAACCAAGAGACCCAGTACTTC.

The chain is built from TRBV5-4 and TRBJ1-6; 8 bases are shared with TRBD1. Germline-derived CDR1 and CDR2 are SGHNT and YYREEE (reference sequence). Trimming cost V 4 bases and J 7 bases; bases outside gene matches: 7. This CDR3 spans 15 amino acids. Written as DNA, the CDR3 is TGTGCCAGCAGCCCAGGGGACAGGAGAAATTCACCCCTCCACTTT. Translating gives CASSPGDRRNSPLHF.

The chain employs TRBV7-2 and TRBJ1-1, with D maybe TRBD1 (5 bases). CDR1 is SGHTA and CDR2 is FQGNSA in the germline V gene. The CDR3 has 14 amino acids. Trimming shortened V by 4 bases and J by 4 bases, and 13 bases separated the two germline ends. CDR3 in DNA: TGTGCCAGCAGCTCGAGCGGGGGTCGCACTGAAGCTTTCTTT. Translated, it gives CASSSSGGRTEAFF.

About this clone: Sequence at one end of the junction differs from germline and may be a read error. This chain joins TRBV6-6 and TRBJ2-1, with a tentative D call TRBD2 (7 bases). Germline V gene sequence: CDR1 MNHNY, CDR2 SVGAGI (reference sequence). This CDR3 is built from 15 residues. CDR3 DNA: TGTGCCGGCAGTTCTAGGGGGGGACACTACAATGAGCAGTTCTTC. Protein product: CAGSSRGGHYNEQFF.

V usage is TRBV6-1 and J usage is TRBJ1-2, with D tentatively TRBD1 (5 bases). Looked up from germline, CDR1 is MNHNS and CDR2 is SASEGT. Trimming left V 4 bases short and J 4 bases short, with 13 bases between. The CDR3 length is 14 residues. The CDR3 nucleotides read TGTGCCAGCAGTGCCCAGGGCGGTCTCTATGGCTACACCTTC. This gives the protein CASSAQGGLYGYTF.

The J gene is TRBJ1-2, the V gene TRBV6-5; 8 bases are a match to TRBD1. This CDR3 is 15 amino acids long. In germline, CDR1 is MNHEY, CDR2 SVGAGI. Losses at the gene ends were 6 bases for V and 0 bases for J; bases not matched to a gene: 6. This CDR3 reads CASSRTGPANYGYTF. As DNA, the CDR3 is TGTGCCAGCAGCCGGACAGGGCCAGCTAACTATGGCTACACCTTC.

The V and J genes are TRBV11-3 and TRBJ1-1; 8 nucleotides align to TRBD1. Looked up from germline, CDR1 is SGHNT and CDR2 is YENEEA. The CDR3 is 14 amino acids. The junction had 6 bases not matched to a gene; V was cut back by 5 bases and J by 4 bases. The CDR3 sequence is CASSPGQASTEAFF. CDR3 sequence (DNA): TGTGCCAGCAGCCCGGGACAGGCGAGCACTGAAGCTTTCTTT.

The genes are TRBV6-5 and TRBJ2-1; perhaps TRBD2 as D (6 bases). In germline, CDR1 is MNHEY, CDR2 SVGAGI. Trimming took 9 bases from V and 0 from J, leaving 12 bases between them. The CDR3 contains 14 residues. The CDR3 here is CASQRLGSYNEQFF. In nucleotides, the CDR3 is TGTGCCAGTCAGAGACTAGGCTCCTACAATGAGCAGTTCTTC.

The chain combines TRBV19 with TRBJ2-5; D is uncertain. Trimming left V 5 bases short and J 4 bases short, with 11 bases between. Per the germline V gene, CDR1 is LNHDA and CDR2 is SQIVND (reference sequence). CDR3 size: 13 residues. CDR3 amino acids: CASSVPHGETQYF. CDR3 nucleotides: TGTGCCAGTAGTGTGCCCCACGGAGAGACCCAGTACTTC.

This chain uses TRBV6-5 with TRBJ1-4; no clear D. The germline CDR1 and CDR2 sequences are MNHEY and SVGAGI. V dropped 4 bases and J dropped 4 bases, with 13 bases sitting between them. The CDR3 has 15 amino acids. The CDR3, as DNA: TGTGCCAGCAGTTTGGGAGGGCTAGATAATGAAAAACTGTTTTTT. Residues: CASSLGGLDNEKLFF.

The chain joins TRBV28 to TRBJ2-6; weak D call: TRBD2 (5 bases). CDR3 size: 15 residues. Germline CDR1 MDHEN, CDR2 SYDVKM. Trimming removed 5 bases at V and 6 bases at J, with 14 bases between. CDR3 DNA sequence: TGTGCCAGCAGTCTTCCCCGGGGTCAGGCCAACGTCCTGACTTTC. This codes for CASSLPRGQANVLTF.